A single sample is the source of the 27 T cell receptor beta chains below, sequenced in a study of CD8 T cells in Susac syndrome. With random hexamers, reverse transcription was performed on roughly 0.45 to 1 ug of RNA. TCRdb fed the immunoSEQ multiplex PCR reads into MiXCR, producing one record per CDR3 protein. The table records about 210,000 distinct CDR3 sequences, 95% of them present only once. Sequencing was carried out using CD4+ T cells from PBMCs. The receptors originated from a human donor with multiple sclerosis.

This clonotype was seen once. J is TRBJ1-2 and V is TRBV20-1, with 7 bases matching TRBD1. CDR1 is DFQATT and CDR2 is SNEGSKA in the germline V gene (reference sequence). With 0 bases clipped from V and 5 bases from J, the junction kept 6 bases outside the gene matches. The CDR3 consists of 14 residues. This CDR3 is CSARDQRQGYGYTF. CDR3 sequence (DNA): TGCAGTGCTAGAGATCAAAGACAGGGATATGGCTACACCTTC.

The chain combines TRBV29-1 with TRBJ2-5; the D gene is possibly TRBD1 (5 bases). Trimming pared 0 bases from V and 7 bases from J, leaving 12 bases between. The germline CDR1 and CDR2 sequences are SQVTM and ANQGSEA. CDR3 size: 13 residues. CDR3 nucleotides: TGCAGCGTTGAAGAGACGACAGTGACGACCCAGTACTTC. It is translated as CSVEETTVTTQYF.

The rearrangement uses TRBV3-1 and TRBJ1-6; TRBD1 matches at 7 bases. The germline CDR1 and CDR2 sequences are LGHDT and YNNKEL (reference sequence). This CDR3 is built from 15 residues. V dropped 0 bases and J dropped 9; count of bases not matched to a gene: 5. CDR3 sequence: CASSQETGIGSPLHF. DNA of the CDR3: TGTGCCAGCAGCCAAGAGACAGGGATTGGTTCACCCCTCCACTTT.

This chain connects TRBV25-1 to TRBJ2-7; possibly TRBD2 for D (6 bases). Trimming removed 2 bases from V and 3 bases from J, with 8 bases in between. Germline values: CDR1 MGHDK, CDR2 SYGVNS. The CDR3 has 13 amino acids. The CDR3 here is CASSETGVYEQYF. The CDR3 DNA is TGTGCCAGCAGTGAAACGGGGGTCTACGAGCAGTACTTC.

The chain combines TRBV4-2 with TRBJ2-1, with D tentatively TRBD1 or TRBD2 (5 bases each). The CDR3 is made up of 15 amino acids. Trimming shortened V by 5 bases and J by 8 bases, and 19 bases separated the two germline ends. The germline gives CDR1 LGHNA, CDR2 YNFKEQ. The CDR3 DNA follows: TGTGCCAGCAGCTCCCGAGGTTGGGGGATCCATGAGCAGTTCTTC. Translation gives CASSSRGWGIHEQFF.

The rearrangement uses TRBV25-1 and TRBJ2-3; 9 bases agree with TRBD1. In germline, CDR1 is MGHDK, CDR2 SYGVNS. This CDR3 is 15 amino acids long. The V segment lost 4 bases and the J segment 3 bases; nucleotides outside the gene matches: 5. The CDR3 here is CASSGRDRDTDTQYF. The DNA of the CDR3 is TGTGCCAGCAGTGGACGGGACAGGGATACAGATACGCAGTATTTT.

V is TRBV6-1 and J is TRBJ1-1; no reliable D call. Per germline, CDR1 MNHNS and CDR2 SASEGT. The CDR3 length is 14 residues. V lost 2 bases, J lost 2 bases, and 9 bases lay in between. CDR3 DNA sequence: TGTGCCAGCAGTGAAACCTGGACTAACACTGAAGCTTTCTTT. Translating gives CASSETWTNTEAFF.

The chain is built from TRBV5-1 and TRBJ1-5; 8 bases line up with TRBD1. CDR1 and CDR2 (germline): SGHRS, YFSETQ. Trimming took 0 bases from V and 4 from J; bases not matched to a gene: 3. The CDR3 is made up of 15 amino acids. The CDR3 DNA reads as TGCGCCAGCAGCTTGGGACAGGGGTGGAATCAGCCCCAGCATTTT. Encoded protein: CASSLGQGWNQPQHF.

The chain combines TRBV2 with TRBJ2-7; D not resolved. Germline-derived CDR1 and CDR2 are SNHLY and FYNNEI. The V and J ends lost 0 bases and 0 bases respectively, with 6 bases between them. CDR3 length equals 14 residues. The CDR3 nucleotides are TGTGCCAGCAGTGAAGCCAGAGCCTCCTACGAGCAGTACTTC. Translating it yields CASSEARASYEQYF.

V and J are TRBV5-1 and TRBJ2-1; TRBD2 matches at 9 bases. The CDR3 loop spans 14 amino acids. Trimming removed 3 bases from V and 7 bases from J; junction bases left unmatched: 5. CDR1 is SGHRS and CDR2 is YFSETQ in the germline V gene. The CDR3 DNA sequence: TGCGCCAGCAGCTCGGGACTAGCCGTGAATGAGCAGTTCTTC. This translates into CASSSGLAVNEQFF. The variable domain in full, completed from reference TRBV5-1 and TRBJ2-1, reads KAGVTQTPRYLIKTRGQQVTLSCSPISGHRSVSWYQQTPGQGLQFLFEYFSETQRNKGNFPGRFSGRQFSNSRSEMNVSTLELGDSALYLCASSSGLAVNEQFFGPGTRLTVL.

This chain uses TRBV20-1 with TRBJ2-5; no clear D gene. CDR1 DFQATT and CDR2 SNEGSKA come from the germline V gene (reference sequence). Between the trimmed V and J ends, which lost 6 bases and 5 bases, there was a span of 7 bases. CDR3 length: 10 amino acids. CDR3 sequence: CSAGHETQYF. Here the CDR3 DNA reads TGCAGTGCCGGCCATGAGACCCAGTACTTC.

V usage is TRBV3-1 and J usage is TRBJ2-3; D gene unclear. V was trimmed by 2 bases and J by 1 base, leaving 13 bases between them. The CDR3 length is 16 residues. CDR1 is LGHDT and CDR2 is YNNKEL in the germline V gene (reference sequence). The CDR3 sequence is CASSQNGRQGTDTQYF. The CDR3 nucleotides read TGTGCCAGCAGCCAAAACGGACGTCAAGGCACAGATACGCAGTATTTT.

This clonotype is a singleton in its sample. The CDR3 nucleotides read TGCAGCGTTGAGCCAGGGCCCGGAGGCTACACCTTC. Encoded protein: CSVEPGPGGYTF. The chain has TRBV29-1 and TRBJ1-2; possibly TRBD1 for D (5 bases). V was clipped by 3 bases and J by 8 bases, with 13 bases between them. CDR1 is SQVTM and CDR2 is ANQGSEA in the germline V gene. The CDR3 totals 12 residues. Drawing the rest from reference TRBV29-1 and TRBJ1-2, the complete variable domain is SAVISQKPSRDICQRGTSLTIQCQVDSQVTMMFWYRQQPGQSLTLIATANQGSEATYESGFVIDKFPISRPNLTFSTLTVSNMSPEDSSIYLCSVEPGPGGYTFGSGTRLTVV.

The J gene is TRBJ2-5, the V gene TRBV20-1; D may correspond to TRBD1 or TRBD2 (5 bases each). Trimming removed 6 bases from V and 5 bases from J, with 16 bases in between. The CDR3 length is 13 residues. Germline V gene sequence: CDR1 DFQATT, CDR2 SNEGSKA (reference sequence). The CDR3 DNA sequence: TGCAGTGCCGGACCGGGACGACGGGAGACCCAGTACTTC. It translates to CSAGPGRRETQYF.

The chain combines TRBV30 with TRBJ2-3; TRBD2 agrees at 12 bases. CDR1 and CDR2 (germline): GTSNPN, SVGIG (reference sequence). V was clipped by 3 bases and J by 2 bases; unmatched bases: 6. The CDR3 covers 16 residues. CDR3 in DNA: TGTGCCTGGAGCGCTGGACTAGCGGGAAACACAGATACGCAGTATTTT. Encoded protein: CAWSAGLAGNTDTQYF.

CDR3: CASSRGDYQETQYF. DNA of the CDR3: TGTGCCAGCAGTAGAGGGGACTACCAAGAGACCCAGTACTTC. The V call is TRBV12-3 or TRBV12-4, the J call TRBJ2-5, with a tentative D call TRBD2 (6 bases). The germline V and J ends were trimmed by 5 bases and 0 bases, with 10 bases remaining between them. This CDR3 contains 14 residues.

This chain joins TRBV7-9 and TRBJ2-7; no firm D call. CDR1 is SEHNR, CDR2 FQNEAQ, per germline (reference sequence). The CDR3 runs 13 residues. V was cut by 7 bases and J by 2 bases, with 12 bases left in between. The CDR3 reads CASTSSGAYEQYF. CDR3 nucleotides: TGTGCCAGCACATCAAGTGGGGCCTACGAGCAGTACTTC.

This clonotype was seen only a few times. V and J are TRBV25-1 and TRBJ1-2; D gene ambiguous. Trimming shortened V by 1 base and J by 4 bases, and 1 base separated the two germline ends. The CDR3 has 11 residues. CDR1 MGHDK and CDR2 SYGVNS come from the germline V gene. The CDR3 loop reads CASSESYGYTF. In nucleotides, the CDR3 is TGTGCCAGCAGTGAATCCTATGGCTACACCTTC.

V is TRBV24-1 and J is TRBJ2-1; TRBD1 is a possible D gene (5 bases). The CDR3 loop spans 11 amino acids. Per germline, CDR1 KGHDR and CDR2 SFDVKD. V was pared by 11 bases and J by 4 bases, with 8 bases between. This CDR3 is CAKTAYNEQFF. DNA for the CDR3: TGTGCCAAGACAGCTTACAATGAGCAGTTCTTC.

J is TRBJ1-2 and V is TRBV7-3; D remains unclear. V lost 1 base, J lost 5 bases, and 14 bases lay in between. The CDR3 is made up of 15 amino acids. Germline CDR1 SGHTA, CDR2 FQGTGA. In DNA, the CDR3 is TGTGCCAGCAGCTTAATGGCAGGCCTGAATTATGGCTACACCTTC. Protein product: CASSLMAGLNYGYTF.

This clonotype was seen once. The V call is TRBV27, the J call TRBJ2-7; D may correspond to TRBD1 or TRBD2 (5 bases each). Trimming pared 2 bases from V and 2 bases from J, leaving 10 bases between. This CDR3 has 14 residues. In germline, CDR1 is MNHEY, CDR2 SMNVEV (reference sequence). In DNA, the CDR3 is TGTGCCAGCAGTTTAGGGGACGGCCCCTACGAGCAGTACTTC. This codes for CASSLGDGPYEQYF.

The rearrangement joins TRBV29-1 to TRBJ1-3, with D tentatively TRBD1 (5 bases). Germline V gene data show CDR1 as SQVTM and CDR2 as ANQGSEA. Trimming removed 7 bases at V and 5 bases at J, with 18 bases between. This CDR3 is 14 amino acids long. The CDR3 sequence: CSAGPSGDRNTIYF. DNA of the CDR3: TGCAGCGCAGGACCGTCGGGGGATCGAAACACCATATATTTT.

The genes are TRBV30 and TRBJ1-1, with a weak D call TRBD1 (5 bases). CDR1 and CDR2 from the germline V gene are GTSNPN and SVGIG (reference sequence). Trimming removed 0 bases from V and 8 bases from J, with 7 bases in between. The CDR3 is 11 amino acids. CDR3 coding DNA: TGTGCCTGGAGTGTAGAGGGGGAAGCTTTCTTT. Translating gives CAWSVEGEAFF.

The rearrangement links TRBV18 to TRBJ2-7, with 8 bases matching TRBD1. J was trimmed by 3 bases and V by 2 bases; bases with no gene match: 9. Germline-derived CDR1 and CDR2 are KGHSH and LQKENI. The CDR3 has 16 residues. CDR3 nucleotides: TGTGCCAGCTCACCATACTCAGGACAGGGAGGCTACGAGCAGTACTTC. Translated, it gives CASSPYSGQGGYEQYF.

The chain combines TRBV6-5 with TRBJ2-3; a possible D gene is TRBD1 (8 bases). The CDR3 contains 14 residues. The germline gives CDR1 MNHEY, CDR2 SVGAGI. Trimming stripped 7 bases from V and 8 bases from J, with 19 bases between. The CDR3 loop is CASTGTGGVGTQYF. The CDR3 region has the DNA TGTGCCAGCACGGGCACAGGGGGGGTCGGTACGCAGTATTTT.

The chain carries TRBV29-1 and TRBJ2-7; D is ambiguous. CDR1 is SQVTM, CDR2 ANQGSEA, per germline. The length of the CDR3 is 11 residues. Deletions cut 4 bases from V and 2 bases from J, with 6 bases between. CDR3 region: CSVGLPYEQYF. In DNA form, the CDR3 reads TGCAGCGTTGGGCTACCCTACGAGCAGTACTTC.

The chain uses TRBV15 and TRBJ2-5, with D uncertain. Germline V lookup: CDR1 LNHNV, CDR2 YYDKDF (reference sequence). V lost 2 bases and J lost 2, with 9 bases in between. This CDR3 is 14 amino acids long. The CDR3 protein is CATSRIGYQETQYF. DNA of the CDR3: TGTGCCACCAGCAGAATAGGATATCAAGAGACCCAGTACTTC.